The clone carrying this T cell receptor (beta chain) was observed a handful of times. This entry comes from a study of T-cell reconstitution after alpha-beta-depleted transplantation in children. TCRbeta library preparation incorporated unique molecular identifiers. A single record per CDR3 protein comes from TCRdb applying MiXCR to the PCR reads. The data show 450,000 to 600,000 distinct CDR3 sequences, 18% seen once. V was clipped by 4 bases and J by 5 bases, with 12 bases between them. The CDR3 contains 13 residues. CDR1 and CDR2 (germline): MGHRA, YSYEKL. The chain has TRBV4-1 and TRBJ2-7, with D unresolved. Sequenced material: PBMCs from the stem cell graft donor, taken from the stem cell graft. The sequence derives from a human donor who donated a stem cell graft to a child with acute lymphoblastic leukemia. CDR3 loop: CASSRTLADEQYF. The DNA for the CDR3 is TGCGCCAGCAGCCGCACCTTAGCTGACGAGCAGTACTTC.